The entry below describes one T cell receptor beta chain. Its antigen is still unknown. Together with a sample-barcoded 5' primer, a J-beta primer mix was included in a second PCR lasting roughly 6 to 12 cycles. TCRdb ran MiXCR on the 5' RACE reads and lists one entry per CDR3 protein. The data contain approximately 600,000 distinct CDR3 sequences, roughly 58% of them singletons. The record originates from a study of blood T cells in healthy people across ages. Study findings and constraints: In older individuals, TCR beta diversity per million T cells was lower, falling roughly linearly with age.

The CDR3 is 16 amino acids. Germline V lookup: CDR1 MDHEN, CDR2 SYDVKM. V lost 10 bases and J lost 0, with 19 bases in between. The sequenced sample consisted of blood. The sequence came from a man in his sixties in good health. This chain connects TRBV28 to TRBJ2-1, with a weak D call TRBD2 (6 bases). The CDR3 nucleotides read TGTGCCACAAAACCGGGGGTTGGGGCCTCCTACAATGAGCAGTTCTTC. Translating gives CATKPGVGASYNEQFF.